This T cell receptor beta chain was recorded in a study of tumor-infiltrating lymphocytes in primary liver carcinoma. Germline values: CDR1 LGHNA, CDR2 YSLEER. The length of the CDR3 is 15 residues. The authors took blood RNA from unsorted whole blood and also extracted germline DNA. The authors made TCR beta cDNA from about 500 ng total RNA with a constant-region primer. Three rounds of nested multiplex PCR with slightly modified ARM-PCR produced TCR beta libraries. The opening two PCR rounds, about 11 cycles each, paired TRBV1-TRBV30 forward primers with a C-beta reverse primer. Each CDR3 protein is one row after TCRdb ran MiXCR on the multiplex PCR reads. The sample contains 300,000 to 350,000 distinct CDR3 sequences, approximately 54% of which appear only once. On this clonotype itself: The junction differs from germline at one of its ends, possibly a read error.

The specimen sequenced was peripheral blood. The V gene is TRBV4-3, the J gene TRBJ1-2; 9 bases agree with TRBD1. The sequence was collected from a young woman with primary liver carcinoma and hepatitis B virus infection. The chain's CDR3 is CASSQDTGGNYGYIF. Here the CDR3 DNA reads TGCGCCAGCAGCCAAGATACAGGGGGCAACTATGGTTACATCTTC.